This T cell receptor (beta chain) was sequenced during a study of long-term antiretroviral therapy in people with HIV (dated by TCRdb to 2022 to 2024). A note on the overall study: The earliest samples were collected about a decade before the 2015 WHO recommendation for immediate ART, when ART was typically delayed until CD4 counts fell. Among the approximately 27 participants with HIV, over nine were female. Whether ART initiation and durable HIV suppression were associated with changes in peripheral blood TRB repertoire composition and diversity was tested in a retrospective serial study. A total of roughly 200 cryopreserved PBMC samples came from 25 to 35 adults with confirmed HIV infection and were collected serially over a mean of roughly six years (range 1-12). No cross-contamination during QIAcube processing was seen in test extractions of a monoclonal T-cell line run alongside about 33 polyclonal samples.

Participants were included only if at least one PBMC sample before ART initiation and at least two post-ART samples were available. All participants with HIV were treated in the United States of America. Before DNA extraction, cryopreserved samples containing about 0.9-10 million PBMC were thawed and washed. At the time of the earliest PBMC sample, participants with HIV were aged between about 20 and 55 years. Per participant, PBMC samples came from 1-4 timepoints prior to ART initiation and 2-8 timepoints following ART initiation, for a median of 7 samples. For every participant, serial HIV viral load, CD4+ T-cell count, ART history and demographic data were obtained. Genomic DNA was extracted from unsorted PBMC with a Qiagen kit on a QIAcube, with processing performed in batches of 12 samples. Comments on this clone: Its antigen has not been determined. No clone much larger than this one lies a single base away; base qualities are absent.

Points the paper makes about the study in general: The samples were dated from about 2004 to 2018, and the ART regimens that were used may be less effective than current ART regimens. Starting ART was linked to a significant rise in TRB diversity, yet even after long-term ART the diversity remained significantly lower than in transplant donor controls. Because cell numbers in pre-ART samples were limited, unsorted PBMC were profiled instead of sorted CD4+ and CD8+ T cells. Inferences about post-ART repertoire changes are limited because no data were available on ART adherence, viral resistance or therapy changes. Expanded TRB clones identified before ART initiation dominated the repertoire across all time points, though the dominance fluctuated and decreased in many PLHIV after ART. Since PBMC availability was limited, sequencing covered only the TCR beta chain, with no alpha chain pairing. Narrower CDR3 length ranges were observed in HIV repertoires than in controls, and an antigen-experienced repertoire with only a slight naive shift after ART was suggested by the network structure.

The immunoSEQ hsTCRB v3.0 assay was used at survey level resolution to sequence the TRB variable region. The targeted TRB sequencing depth was roughly 40,000-50,000 T-cell genomes per sample. Pooled TRB libraries were sequenced on an Illumina MiSeq with a v3 150-cycle kit. From the authors' description of their analysis: Analysis of repertoires was carried out in R inside a reproducible Nextflow workflow spanning QC, data transformation and analysis. LymphoSeq2, an R package for exploring AIRR-Seq data, was used to implement custom analyses. Several samples yielding fewer than 5000 total TRB sequences were excluded, leaving 188 analyzed HIV repertoires. Of the roughly 180 retained HIV repertoires, 55 to 60 were collected before and around 130 after ART initiation. Repertoires were downsampled to 5000 TRB nucleotide sequences, and summary statistics were averaged over 100 downsampling iterations. Only TRB sequences with CDR3 regions of at least seven amino acids were retained for analysis. Diversity was measured with a Shannon entropy-derived clonality score and the Gini coefficient. In the repertoire networks, any two of the top 5000 CDR3 amino acid sequences were linked whenever the two sequences differed by an edit distance of one. Antigen specificity groups and MHC restriction were predicted for TRB CDR3 amino acid sequences with GLIPH2. Known CMV, EBV, HIV or tissue antigen associations were flagged by matching CDR3 amino acid sequences against VDJdb and McPAS-TCR. Pre-ART, post-ART and control groups were compared with Wilcoxon signed-rank tests and Holm-Bonferroni correction. Entries here come from immuneACCESS through TCRdb and include only in-frame sequences with V and J called. Some clones fail to appear in such tables; in the studies checked, an unresolved V gene covers under half of the shortfall, and the cause of the remainder is unknown. V and J calls and clone size are given by that table; D and trimming were obtained from the DNA. Present in this sample are about 27,000 clones, 85% to 95% of which were seen just once. The ten largest make up 9.2% of the sample.

CDR1 and CDR2, looked up from the germline V gene (reference sequence), are LNHDA and SQIVND. The CDR3 contains 13 residues, cysteine and phenylalanine counted. The sequence is cut down to CDR3 DNA, 39 bases in frame from base 1. Deletion took 3 bases off V and 4 bases off J, with a span of 10 bases between the germline ends. The sequence came from a woman in her 40s with HIV. This material consisted of unsorted PBMCs, taken 7.6 years after starting antiretroviral therapy. This chain is built from TRBV19 and TRBJ2-7; the D segment cannot be called with confidence. The CDR3 region: CASSMKRTYEQYF. The DNA sequence reads TGTGCCAGTAGTATGAAAAGGACGTACGAGCAGTACTTC.